This T cell receptor (beta chain) was recorded in a study of identical twins. Whole-study findings and limits: The more abundant beta clonotypes in cord blood had fewer insertions, and memory repertoires did not show this. Beta out-of-frame sequences showed weaker excess sharing between twins. Out-of-frame alpha sequences common to twins exhibited an excess of low generation probability.

This CDR3 contains 12 residues. Per germline, CDR1 LNHNV and CDR2 YYDKDF (reference sequence). The germline V and J ends were trimmed by 1 base and 6 bases, with 3 bases remaining between them. Concerning this clonotype: The antigen is not known.

Unique molecular identifiers were present on the cDNA, which also gained a universal primer site by template switching. From the 5' RACE reads, TCRdb called clonotypes with MiXCR, one entry per CDR3 protein. The table includes 690,000 or so distinct CDR3 sequences, 8.5% to 9% detected once. The data were also submitted as part of a second study, on yellow fever vaccine responses in identical twins.

This TCR was recovered from a young woman in good health. Sequencing was done on a sample of PBMCs. The chain recombines TRBV15 with TRBJ2-2; unclear D gene. This CDR3 is CATSRVAGELFF. The CDR3 nucleotides read TGTGCCACCAGCAGAGTAGCCGGGGAGCTGTTTTTT.